The following is a TCR beta chain sequence with its context. The CDR3 sequence is 14 residues long. Trimming removed 0 bases from V and 1 base from J, with 6 bases in between. CDR1 is MNHNS, CDR2 SASEGT, per germline. The source of the sample is a study of T cell responses to AZD1222 COVID-19 vaccine. The protocol was immunoSEQ multiplex PCR, while the TCRdb copy is restricted to in-frame clones and leaves out a portion. The data show 150,000 to 200,000 clones, 85% to 90% seen once. The chain couples TRBV6-1 to TRBJ1-1; D is unclear. The source is an adult in good health. The source was peripheral blood, collected on day 0 of AZD1222 vaccination. The CDR3 here is CASSEAKRNTEAFF. The CDR3 region has the DNA TGTGCCAGCAGTGAAGCGAAGCGGAACACTGAAGCTTTCTTT.